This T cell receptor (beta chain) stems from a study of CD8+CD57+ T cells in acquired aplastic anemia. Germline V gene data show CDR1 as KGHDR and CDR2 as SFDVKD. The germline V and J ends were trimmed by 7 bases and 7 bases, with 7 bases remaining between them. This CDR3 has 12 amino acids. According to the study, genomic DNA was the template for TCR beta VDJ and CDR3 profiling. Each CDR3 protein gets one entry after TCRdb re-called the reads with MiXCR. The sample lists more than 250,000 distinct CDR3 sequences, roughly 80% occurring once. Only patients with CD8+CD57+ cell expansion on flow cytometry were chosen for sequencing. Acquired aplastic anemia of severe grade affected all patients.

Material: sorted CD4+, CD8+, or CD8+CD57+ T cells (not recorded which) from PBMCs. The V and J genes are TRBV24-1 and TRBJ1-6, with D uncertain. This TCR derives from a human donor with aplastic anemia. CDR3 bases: TGTGCCACCAGAGGAGAGAATTCACCCCTCCACTTT. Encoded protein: CATRGENSPLHF.